The clone carrying this TCR beta chain was counted at least ten times. Its target is not known. This library used roughly 400 ng RNA and molecular barcoded adaptors spanning alpha/delta and beta/gamma chains. MiXCR, applied by TCRdb to the reads, yields one record per CDR3 protein. Of 30,000 to 40,000 distinct CDR3 sequences in the sample, around 15% were seen once. The V gene's germline CDR1 is SEHNR and CDR2 FQNEAQ (reference sequence). This CDR3 has 17 residues. Trimming took 0 bases from V and 1 from J, leaving 15 bases between them. This specimen belongs to a study of read filtering for tumor transcriptome and immune sequencing. For the study at large: Revised staging placed roughly eight patients in R-ISS I, around 15 in II, more than five in III. RNA-seq yielded only roughly 85 to 1,400 TCR reads, IR-seq about 4.05 to 11 million. Study-wide results and caveats: The CD138-negative fraction was mixed bone marrow immune cells, not pure T cells.

The sequenced sample was a population of CD138-negative cells sorted from bone marrow. This receptor was obtained from a donor aged 40 or over with multiple myeloma. The rearrangement links TRBV7-9 to TRBJ1-1; a weak D match, TRBD1 (5 bases). For the CDR3, the DNA is TGTGCCAGCAGCTTAGCCAGGGTGGGCATCAAGAACACTGAAGCTTTCTTT. Translated: CASSLARVGIKNTEAFF.